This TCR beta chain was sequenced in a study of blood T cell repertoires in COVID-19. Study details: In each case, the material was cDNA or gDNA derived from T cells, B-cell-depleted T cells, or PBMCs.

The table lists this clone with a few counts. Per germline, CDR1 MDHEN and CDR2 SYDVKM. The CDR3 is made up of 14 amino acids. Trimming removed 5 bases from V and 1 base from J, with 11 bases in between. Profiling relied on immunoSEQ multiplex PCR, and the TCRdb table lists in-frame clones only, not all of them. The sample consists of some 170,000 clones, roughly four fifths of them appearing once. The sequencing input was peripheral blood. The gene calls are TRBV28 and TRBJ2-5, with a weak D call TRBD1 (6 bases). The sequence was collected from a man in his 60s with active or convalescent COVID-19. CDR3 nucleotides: TGTGCCAGCAGTACAGGGCTTTTCCAAGAGACCCAGTACTTC. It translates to CASSTGLFQETQYF.